The 9 T cell receptor beta chains below were found in one sample sequenced in a study of T cell changes during pregnancy in multiple sclerosis. Libraries were prepared by immunoSEQ multiplex PCR; TCRdb keeps only in-frame clonotypes and omits some of them. The sample lists 85,000 to 90,000 clones, over 85% occurring once. Sequences were derived from peripheral blood, sampled after pregnancy. These receptors all come from a female donor in good health, enrolled as a control in a pregnancy study.

The chain has TRBV10-3 and TRBJ2-7; 8 bases match TRBD2. With 3 bases clipped from V and 3 bases from J, the junction kept 4 bases outside the gene matches. The germline V gene has CDR1 ENHRY and CDR2 SYGVKD. This CDR3 region has 14 residues. DNA of the CDR3: TGTGCCATCAGTGAAACTAGCGGATACTACGAGCAGTACTTC. This gives the protein CAISETSGYYEQYF.

V gene TRBV6-1 combines with J gene TRBJ2-7, with 8 bases matching TRBD1. This CDR3 contains 15 residues. CDR1 is MNHNS, CDR2 SASEGT, per germline. The V segment lost 4 bases and the J segment 2 bases; nucleotides outside the gene matches: 7. Here the CDR3 DNA reads TGTGCCAGCAGTGCAACCGGGACAGGCGCCTACGAGCAGTACTTC. This encodes CASSATGTGAYEQYF.

The CDR3 reads CASSFLAGGTDTQYF. The CDR3 DNA reads as TGTGCCAGCAGTTTCCTAGCGGGAGGCACAGATACGCAGTATTTT. J is TRBJ2-3 and V is TRBV27, with 10 nucleotides matching TRBD2. V was pared by 3 bases and J by 1 base, with 1 base of the junction left unmatched. This CDR3 contains 15 residues. Per germline, CDR1 MNHEY and CDR2 SMNVEV (reference sequence).

The chain is built from TRBV6-4 and TRBJ2-7, with a possible D match to TRBD1 (6 bases). The germline V gene encodes CDR1 MRHNA and CDR2 SNTAGT. Trimming pared 7 bases from V and 7 bases from J, leaving 26 bases between. The CDR3 has 16 residues. Here the CDR3 DNA reads TGTGCCAGCACGCTTATGGGGGCGGCCCTAAGAGAAGAGCAGTACTTC. Its protein is CASTLMGAALREEQYF.

The chain joins TRBV27 to TRBJ2-7, with 12 bases matching TRBD2. Germline trimming cut 6 bases from V and 1 base from J; bases unmatched to any gene: 10. Per the germline V gene, CDR1 is MNHEY and CDR2 is SMNVEV (reference sequence). CDR3 size: 17 residues. CDR3 coding DNA: TGTGCCAGCAGCTTAATCCCCGGACTAGCGGGGTCCTACGAGCAGTACTTC. Amino acid sequence: CASSLIPGLAGSYEQYF.

The CDR3 sequence is CASSPTGALGEQYF. The CDR3 coding sequence is TGTGCCAGCAGCCCGACAGGGGCCCTCGGCGAGCAGTACTTC. V and J are TRBV5-4 and TRBJ2-7; 8 positions match TRBD1. CDR1 is SGHNT, CDR2 YYREEE, per germline (reference sequence). Trimming took 4 bases from V and 6 from J; bases not matched to a gene: 9. This CDR3 has 14 amino acids.

In DNA form, the CDR3 reads TGTGCCAGCAGTAAGTATCCAGATAGCAATCAGCCCCAGCATTTT. Its protein product is CASSKYPDSNQPQHF. The chain links TRBV2 to TRBJ1-5; D is ambiguous. Per germline, CDR1 SNHLY and CDR2 FYNNEI. The CDR3 length is 15 residues. The V gene lost 5 bases and the J gene lost 0 bases, with 11 bases spanning the gap.

The count of this clone is one. This chain links TRBV28 with TRBJ2-5; a possible D gene is TRBD2 (6 bases). The germline V gene has CDR1 MDHEN and CDR2 SYDVKM. This CDR3 is built from 13 residues. V gave up 4 bases and J gave up 3 bases, with 9 bases separating them. This CDR3 is CASSSGGEETQYF. For the CDR3, the DNA is TGTGCCAGCAGTTCAGGAGGGGAAGAGACCCAGTACTTC.

The genes are TRBV10-3 and TRBJ1-5; D remains ambiguous. V lost 2 bases and J 4 bases, leaving 6 bases between the germline ends. The CDR3 length is 13 residues. Germline V lookup: CDR1 ENHRY, CDR2 SYGVKD. CDR3 in DNA: TGTGCCATCAGTGAGACCCGGAATCAGCCCCAGCATTTT. Amino acid sequence: CAISETRNQPQHF.